These T cell receptor beta chains were read from a single sample in a study of tumor-infiltrating lymphocytes in oesophageal squamous cell carcinoma. TCRdb used MiXCR to reprocess the PCR reads, holding one entry per CDR3 protein. The sample shows 9,500 to 11,000 distinct CDR3 sequences, approximately 50% of them seen only once. Sequenced input: esophageal tumor tissue. These TCRs come from a female donor with esophageal squamous cell carcinoma. CDR3s include the opening cysteine and the closing phenylalanine or tryptophan. The D gene is left open where the match is weak. Only some rows state a clone size, as once, few, many or a class for expanded clones.

v_gene	j_gene	d_gene	abundance	len	CDR3nt	CDR3aa
TRBV7-3	TRBJ2-6	.	few	14	TGTGCCAGCAGCTTGGTAGCTGGGGCCAACGTCCTGACTTTC	CASSLVAGANVLTF
TRBV6-1	TRBJ1-5	.	.	13	TGTGCCAGCAGTCGCAATAGCAATCAGCCCCAGCATTTT	CASSRNSNQPQHF
TRBV7-2	TRBJ2-1	TRBD1	.	15	TGTGCCAGCAGCTATGACAGGGGGCCCTACAATGAGCAGTTCTTC	CASSYDRGPYNEQFF
TRBV27	TRBJ2-1	TRBD2	.	13	TGTGCCAGCAGTTTAGGGCGGGAGTTAGAGCAGTTCTTC	CASSLGRELEQFF
TRBV12-3/TRBV12-4	TRBJ2-6	TRBD2	once	21	TGTGCCAGCGACGACGGACTAGCGGGAGGAGGAGGACTCTCTGGGGCCAACGTCCTGACTTTC	CASDDGLAGGGGLSGANVLTF
TRBV12-3/TRBV12-4	TRBJ2-5	.	.	12	TGTGCCAGCAGTCCCCTGGGGGGAGAGCAGTACTTC	CASSPLGGEQYF
TRBV11-2	TRBJ1-1	.	.	12	TGTGCCAGCAGCTTTGTGAACACTGAAGCTTTCTTT	CASSFVNTEAFF
TRBV7-8	TRBJ2-1	TRBD1	.	18	TGTGCCAGCAGCAAGGGGTACGGGACAGAGACATATTACAATGAGCAGTTCTTC	CASSKGYGTETYYNEQFF
TRBV9	TRBJ2-1	.	.	15	TGTGCCAGCAGCGCGAGCTCCCAGGGGGGTAATGAGCAGTTCTTC	CASSASSQGGNEQFF
TRBV7-3	TRBJ2-1	.	.	13	TGTGCCAGCAGCTCCAGCAGGAACACTGAGGCTTTCTTC	CASSSSRNTEAFF
TRBV7-3	TRBJ2-1	.	.	13	TGTGCCAGCGACAGACCTACCTACAATGAGCAGTTCTTC	CASDRPTYNEQFF
TRBV11-2	TRBJ2-7	TRBD2	.	13	TGTGCCAGCAGCTCAAGGGCGGGGGTCGAGCAGTACTTC	CASSSRAGVEQYF
TRBV7-4	TRBJ2-7	.	.	13	TGTGCCAGCAGCTTAGCGGCGGGCGACGAGCAGTACTTC	CASSLAAGDEQYF
TRBV12-3/TRBV12-4	TRBJ2-1	.	large	14	TGTGCCAGCAGTTTGGACGGGGCCTTAGCTGAGCAGTTCTTC	CASSLDGALAEQFF
TRBV7-2	TRBJ2-7	.	once	15	TGTGCCAGCAGCACAGCCTCGGACAGCGCCTACGAGCAGTACTTC	CASSTASDSAYEQYF
TRBV28	TRBJ2-1	.	.	16	TGTGCCAGCAGTCCGATGGTGGGGGAGAAAAGGAATGAGCAGTTCTTC	CASSPMVGEKRNEQFF
TRBV15	TRBJ2-2	.	many	17	TGTGCCACCAGGACCTCCACCGGAGGGAGGAGGGTCGGGGAGCTGTTTTTT	CATRTSTGGRRVGELFF
TRBV28	TRBJ2-1	.	.	12	TGTGCCAGCAGTATCTCGGCCCGTTCATTGATCTTC	CASSISARSLIF
TRBV15	TRBJ2-7	TRBD2	.	16	TGTGCCACCAGCAGAGCCGTGGCTAGCGGGAGCTACGAGCAGTACTTC	CATSRAVASGSYEQYF
TRBV7-4	TRBJ1-4	.	.	14	TGTGCCAGCTACGAGGGCAGGGTTGGCGAAAAACTGTTTTTT	CASYEGRVGEKLFF